This T cell receptor (beta chain) originates from a study of blood T cell repertoires in COVID-19. Across the whole study: The samples span acute and convalescent COVID-19 from the United States, Italy and Spain.

The authors' processing: Estimation of nucleated cell counts was performed using reference gene primer amplification. Assay: immunoSEQ multiplex PCR; the TCRdb copy retains only in-frame clones and omits some. That table is the source of V, J and clone size, and D and trimming were worked out from the DNA. The table includes 140,000 to 150,000 clones, roughly 84% detected once. Participants were aged about 18 to 89 years from about 25 US areas. Per the germline V gene, CDR1 is SGHNT and CDR2 is YYREEE (reference sequence). The CDR3 is made up of 16 amino acids. Trimming cost V 9 bases and J 1 base; bases outside gene matches: 12.

This clonotype originated in a woman aged 50 to 60 who had been exposed to COVID-19. The chain recombines TRBV5-4 with TRBJ2-1; 8 positions match TRBD2. The specimen was PBMCs or T cells enriched from blood (not recorded which). CDR3 DNA sequence: TGTGCCACCACTTTGAACGGGGGGGCATCCTACAATGAGCAGTTCTTC. It translates to CATTLNGGASYNEQFF.